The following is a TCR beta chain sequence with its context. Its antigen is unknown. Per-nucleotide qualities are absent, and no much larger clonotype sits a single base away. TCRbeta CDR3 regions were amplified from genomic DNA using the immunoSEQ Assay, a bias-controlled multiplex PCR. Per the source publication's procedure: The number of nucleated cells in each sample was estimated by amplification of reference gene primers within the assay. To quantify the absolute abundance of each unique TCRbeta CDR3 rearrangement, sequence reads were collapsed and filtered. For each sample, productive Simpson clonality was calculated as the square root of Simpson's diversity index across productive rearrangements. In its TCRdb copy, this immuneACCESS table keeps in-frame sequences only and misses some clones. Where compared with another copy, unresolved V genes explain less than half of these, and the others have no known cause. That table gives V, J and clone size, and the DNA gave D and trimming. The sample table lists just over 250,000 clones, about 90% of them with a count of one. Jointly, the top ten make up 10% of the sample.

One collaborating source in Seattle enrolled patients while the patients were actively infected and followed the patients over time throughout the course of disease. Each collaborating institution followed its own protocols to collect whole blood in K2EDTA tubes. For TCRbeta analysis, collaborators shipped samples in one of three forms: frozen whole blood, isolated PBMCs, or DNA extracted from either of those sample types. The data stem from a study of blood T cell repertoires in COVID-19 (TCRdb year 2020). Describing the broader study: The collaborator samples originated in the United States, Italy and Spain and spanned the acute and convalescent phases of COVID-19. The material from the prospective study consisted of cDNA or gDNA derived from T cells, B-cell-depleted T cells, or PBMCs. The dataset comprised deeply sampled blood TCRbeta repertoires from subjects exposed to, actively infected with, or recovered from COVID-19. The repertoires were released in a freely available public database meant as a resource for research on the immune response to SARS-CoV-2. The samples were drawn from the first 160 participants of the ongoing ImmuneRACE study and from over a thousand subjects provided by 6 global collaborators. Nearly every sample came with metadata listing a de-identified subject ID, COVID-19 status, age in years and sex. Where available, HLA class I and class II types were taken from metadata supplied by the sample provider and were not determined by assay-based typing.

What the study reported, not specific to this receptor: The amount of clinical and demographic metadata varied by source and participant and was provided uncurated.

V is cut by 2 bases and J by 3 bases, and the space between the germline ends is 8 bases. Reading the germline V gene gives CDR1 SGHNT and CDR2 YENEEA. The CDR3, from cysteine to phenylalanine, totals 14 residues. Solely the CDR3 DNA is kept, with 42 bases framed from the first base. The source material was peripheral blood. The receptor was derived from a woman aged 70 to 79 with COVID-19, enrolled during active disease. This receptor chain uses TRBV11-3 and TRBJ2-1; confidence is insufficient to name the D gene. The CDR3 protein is CASSLPGGYNEQFF. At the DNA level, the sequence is TGTGCCAGCAGCTTACCCGGTGGCTACAATGAGCAGTTCTTC.